This is a list of T cell receptor beta chains from one sample in a study of post-analysis software for immune sequencing data. MiXCR, applied by TCRdb to the PCR reads, yields one record per CDR3 protein. The sample records about 770,000 distinct CDR3 sequences, about half being singletons. The sample consisted of blood. These receptors all stem from a girl between 10 and 17 years old with multiple sclerosis. Both conserved end residues are part of each CDR3. Fields, in order: CDR3 DNA, CDR3 protein, J gene, D gene, CDR3 length, V gene, clone size. The D gene is left open where the match is weak. Clone size is stated in some rows and not others, as once, few, many or a class when expanded.

cdr3_nt: TGTGCCAGCAGCTCACGGACCGCAGGACCAGATACGCAGTATTTT; cdr3_aa: CASSSRTAGPDTQYF; j_call: TRBJ2-3; d_call: -; cdr3_length: 15; v_call: TRBV9; clone_size: few
cdr3_nt: TGTGCCAGCAAGGGCCCCGGAGGAGACGAGCGGTACTTC; cdr3_aa: CASKGPGGDERYF; j_call: TRBJ2-5; d_call: -; cdr3_length: 13; v_call: TRBV2; clone_size: -
cdr3_nt: TGTGCCAGCAGCATGGGACTAGCGGGTTCCTCTCAAGAGACCCAGTACTTC; cdr3_aa: CASSMGLAGSSQETQYF; j_call: TRBJ2-5; d_call: TRBD2; cdr3_length: 17; v_call: TRBV7-2; clone_size: -
cdr3_nt: TGCGCCAGCAGCTTGGAGGGCAGGGTGGGCGAGCAGTACTTC; cdr3_aa: CASSLEGRVGEQYF; j_call: TRBJ2-7; d_call: -; cdr3_length: 14; v_call: TRBV5-1; clone_size: -
cdr3_nt: TGTGCCAGCAGCTCCTCACCGGGCGAGCAGTACTTC; cdr3_aa: CASSSSPGEQYF; j_call: TRBJ2-7; d_call: -; cdr3_length: 12; v_call: TRBV6-5; clone_size: few
cdr3_nt: TGTGCCATCAGGACTAGCGGGAGGATCGGAGATACGCAGTATTTT; cdr3_aa: CAIRTSGRIGDTQYF; j_call: TRBJ2-3; d_call: TRBD2; cdr3_length: 15; v_call: TRBV10-3; clone_size: -
cdr3_nt: TGTGCCATCAGTGTAGGGGGGTTTCCTTCCTACGAGCAGTACTTC; cdr3_aa: CAISVGGFPSYEQYF; j_call: TRBJ2-7; d_call: -; cdr3_length: 15; v_call: TRBV10-3; clone_size: -
cdr3_nt: TGTGCCAGCAGCTCCGGTGCGGGAGCGGAGGGGGAAGAGACCCAGTACTTC; cdr3_aa: CASSSGAGAEGEETQYF; j_call: TRBJ2-5; d_call: -; cdr3_length: 17; v_call: TRBV11-1; clone_size: -
cdr3_nt: TGCAGCGTTGGAGGACAGGCCCGCTCACCGGAGCTGTTTTTT; cdr3_aa: CSVGGQARSPELFF; j_call: TRBJ2-2; d_call: TRBD1; cdr3_length: 14; v_call: TRBV29-1; clone_size: -
cdr3_nt: TGCAGTGCTAGAGATCTTGACAGGGGGCTGGTAGATACGCAGTATTTT; cdr3_aa: CSARDLDRGLVDTQYF; j_call: TRBJ2-3; d_call: TRBD1; cdr3_length: 16; v_call: TRBV20-1; clone_size: -
cdr3_nt: TGTGCCATCAGTGACCTACAGGGGGCGGGAAGAAATGAGCAGTTCTTC; cdr3_aa: CAISDLQGAGRNEQFF; j_call: TRBJ2-1; d_call: TRBD1; cdr3_length: 16; v_call: TRBV10-3; clone_size: -
cdr3_nt: TGTGTCTGGGGAAACGGGGGCTCCTACAATGAGCAGTTCTTC; cdr3_aa: CVWGNGGSYNEQFF; j_call: TRBJ2-1; d_call: -; cdr3_length: 14; v_call: TRBV30; clone_size: -
cdr3_nt: TGCGCCAGCAGCCAGATGGGACTAGCGGCCTTCTACGAGCAGTACTTC; cdr3_aa: CASSQMGLAAFYEQYF; j_call: TRBJ2-7; d_call: TRBD2; cdr3_length: 16; v_call: TRBV4-1; clone_size: -
cdr3_nt: TGCGCCAGCAGCTCAGACAGGGGGCGCGGCTATGGCTACACCTTC; cdr3_aa: CASSSDRGRGYGYTF; j_call: TRBJ1-2; d_call: TRBD1; cdr3_length: 15; v_call: TRBV5-1; clone_size: few
cdr3_nt: TGTGCCAGCAGTTCCCCAGCGGGAGCCACAGATACGCAGTATTTT; cdr3_aa: CASSSPAGATDTQYF; j_call: TRBJ2-3; d_call: TRBD2; cdr3_length: 15; v_call: TRBV6-5; clone_size: -
cdr3_nt: TGCGCCAGCAGCCAAGAACCGAGCCAGGGGGAGACCCAGTACTTC; cdr3_aa: CASSQEPSQGETQYF; j_call: TRBJ2-5; d_call: -; cdr3_length: 15; v_call: TRBV4-3; clone_size: -
cdr3_nt: TGCAGCGTGACACCAGCGGAGAGCTCCTACAATGAGCAGTACTTC; cdr3_aa: CSVTPAESSYNEQYF; j_call: TRBJ2-7; d_call: -; cdr3_length: 15; v_call: TRBV29-1; clone_size: -
cdr3_nt: TGTGCCAGCAGCCTCGGACTAGCGGTACTTTCCTACGAGCAGTACTTC; cdr3_aa: CASSLGLAVLSYEQYF; j_call: TRBJ2-7; d_call: TRBD2; cdr3_length: 16; v_call: TRBV6-2/TRBV6-3; clone_size: once
cdr3_nt: TGTGCCAGCAGCCGGACCGGGCGAGACGCCCGGGGGAGCAATCAGCCCCAGCATTTT; cdr3_aa: CASSRTGRDARGSNQPQHF; j_call: TRBJ1-5; d_call: -; cdr3_length: 19; v_call: TRBV13; clone_size: -